The text below deals with one T cell receptor (beta chain). TCRdb called the RT-PCR reads again in MiXCR, with one record for every CDR3 protein. The profile shows hundreds of thousands of distinct CDR3 sequences, 13% to 15% of them singletons. V lost 1 base and J lost 3; bases outside the gene matches: 10. CDR1 SEHNR and CDR2 FQNEAQ come from the germline V gene (reference sequence). This CDR3 has 17 amino acids. Sequencing was performed on memory CD4+ T cells from blood. The J gene is TRBJ2-7, the V gene TRBV7-9, with 9 bases identical to TRBD2. The clonotype originates from a female donor in good health, serving as a healthy control. CDR3 protein: CASSLVGRQRGVYEQYF. In nucleotides, the CDR3 is TGTGCCAGCAGCTTAGTAGGTCGGCAGCGGGGGGTCTACGAGCAGTACTTC.